This T cell receptor (beta chain) was observed in a study of blood T cell repertoires in COVID-19 (TCRdb year 2020). Looking at the study overall: Samples covering the acute and convalescent phases of COVID-19 were provided by collaborators in the United States, Italy and Spain. The material from the prospective study consisted of cDNA or gDNA derived from T cells, B-cell-depleted T cells, or PBMCs. Subjects who had been exposed to COVID-19, were actively infected with it, or had recovered from it provided the deeply sampled blood TCRbeta repertoires that made up the dataset. A freely available public database, intended as a resource for researchers studying the immune response to SARS-CoV-2, is where the repertoires were released. The samples were drawn from two sources: the first 160 participants of the ongoing ImmuneRACE study, and approximately 1,300 subjects contributed by 6 global collaborators. A de-identified subject ID, COVID-19 status, age in years and sex were almost always included in the sample metadata. Where available, HLA class I and class II types were obtained from metadata supplied by the sample provider rather than from assay-based typing. Overall study results and their limits: How much clinical and demographic metadata was included differed by source and by participant, and the metadata was provided uncurated.

This clone occurred many times. Which antigen it targets is not known. The input lacks base qualities; no much larger clone sits a single base away. TCRbeta CDR3 regions were amplified from genomic DNA by means of the immunoSEQ Assay, a bias-controlled multiplex PCR. As for the authors' bioinformatics: The number of nucleated cells in each sample was estimated from the amplification of reference gene primers within the assay. To quantify the absolute abundance of each unique TCRbeta CDR3 rearrangement, sequence reads were collapsed and filtered. For each sample, productive Simpson clonality was calculated as the square root of Simpson's diversity index over productive rearrangements. TCRdb provides this immuneACCESS table in a form limited to in-frame rearrangements. Some clones are lacking; in checked studies, under half of them reflect an unresolved V gene, and why the rest are absent is not known. The V and J calls and clone size were taken over from that table, and D and trimming were inferred from the DNA. For this sample the table gives roughly 130,000 clones, of which around 80% were detected only once. The top ten hold roughly 1.9% of the sample.

The V and J ends are trimmed by 2 bases and 3 bases, leaving 20 bases between them. Inclusive of the bounding cysteine and phenylalanine, the CDR3 is 17 residues long. The retained sequence is limited to the CDR3, 51 bases, with the frame set at the first base. CDR1 and CDR2, looked up from the germline V gene (reference sequence), are LGHDT and YNNKEL. Each collaborating institution followed its own protocols to collect whole blood in K2EDTA tubes. Collaborator samples were shipped for TCRbeta analysis as frozen whole blood, isolated PBMCs, or DNA extracted from either sample type. This clonotype originated in a man between 65 and 80 years old with acute or convalescent COVID-19. The chain was built from TRBV3-1 (or the pseudogene TRBV3-2) and TRBJ2-7; the best D guess is TRBD2, with 6 bases matching. What was sequenced was peripheral blood. The DNA is TGTGCCAGCAGCCAAAGAATAGGGTACAGGACTAACTACGAGCAGTACTTC. Translation gives CASSQRIGYRTNYEQYF.